These 21 T cell receptor beta chains share one sample of origin, sequenced in a study of technical replicates of blood from a handful of donors. Assay used: immunoSEQ multiplex PCR; TCRdb lists only in-frame clones, some missing. Found here are about 15,000 clones, over 75% of them singletons; the top ten hold over 9%. The sequenced sample was PBMCs. All receptors derive from a human donor in good health. Some clones in this sample may be carry-over from other donors' samples.

The V and J genes are TRBV5-4 and TRBJ2-2, with D possibly matching TRBD2 (5 bases). CDR3 length equals 13 residues. Trimming stripped 2 bases from V and 8 bases from J, with 10 bases between. Germline CDR1 reads SGHNT; CDR2 reads YYREEE (reference sequence). DNA for the CDR3: TGTGCCAGCAGCTTTGACCGAGGGGGGGAGCTGTTTTTT. This sequence encodes CASSFDRGGELFF.

Points on this clone: The junction differs from germline at one of its ends, possibly a read error. V and J are TRBV10-2 and TRBJ2-5, with 12 bases fitting TRBD2. The germline V gene encodes CDR1 WSHSY and CDR2 SAAADI. The CDR3 length is 12 residues. CDR3 loop: CASSTLAGGYHF. The CDR3 DNA follows: TGCGCCAGCAGTACTCTAGCGGGAGGGTACCACTTC.

The V gene is TRBV6-1, the J gene TRBJ2-5, with 9 bases aligning to TRBD2. The junction had 3 bases not matched to a gene; V was cut back by 3 bases and J by 4 bases. Germline CDR1 reads MNHNS; CDR2 reads SASEGT. The CDR3 contains 14 residues. The CDR3 DNA reads as TGTGCCAGCAGTGAGCCTAGCGGGGTAGAGACCCAGTACTTC. Amino acid sequence: CASSEPSGVETQYF.

V usage is TRBV19 and J usage is TRBJ2-7; 7 bases agree with TRBD1. This CDR3 spans 15 amino acids. Germline trimming cut 5 bases from V and 2 bases from J; bases unmatched to any gene: 9. Germline loops: CDR1 LNHDA, CDR2 SQIVND (reference sequence). CDR3 nucleotides: TGTGCCAGTAGTGCCGGGGCAGGGGGTCCCTACGAGCAGTACTTC. Amino acid sequence: CASSAGAGGPYEQYF.

This chain connects TRBV4-1 to TRBJ1-2; 10 bases line up with TRBD1. The CDR3 length is 17 residues. CDR1 is MGHRA, CDR2 YSYEKL, per germline. V dropped 0 bases and J dropped 8; count of bases not matched to a gene: 12. CDR3 DNA: TGCGCCAGCAGCCAAGATCTGGGGACAGGGGCTCGTGTAGGCTACACCTTC. Amino acid sequence: CASSQDLGTGARVGYTF.

The CDR3 DNA follows: TGTGCCACCAGTACACCTTGGACAGCAAACTATGGCTACACCTTC. This sequence encodes CATSTPWTANYGYTF. This chain uses TRBV15 with TRBJ1-2, with D tentatively TRBD1 (6 bases). The CDR3 spans 15 residues. CDR1 LNHNV and CDR2 YYDKDF come from the germline V gene (reference sequence). V dropped 6 bases and J dropped 2 bases, with 16 bases sitting between them.

The V and J genes are TRBV11-2 and TRBJ2-7, with D unclear. Germline loops: CDR1 SGHAT, CDR2 FQNNGV. The CDR3 has 17 residues. Between the trimmed V and J ends, which lost 1 base and 4 bases, there was a span of 20 bases. The CDR3 loop is CASSLASSRVFTYEQYF. CDR3 nucleotides: TGTGCCAGCAGCTTAGCTTCCAGTCGGGTATTTACTTACGAGCAGTACTTC.

This clone was detected a few times. This chain uses TRBV4-2 with TRBJ2-2, with 11 bases lining up with TRBD2. Germline CDR1 and CDR2: LGHNA and YNFKEQ. J was trimmed by 3 bases and V by 0 bases; bases with no gene match: 3. This CDR3 is built from 17 residues. In DNA, the CDR3 is TGTGCCAGCAGCCAAGAGGCACTAGCGGGAGACACCGGGGAGCTGTTTTTT. It encodes CASSQEALAGDTGELFF.

The chain combines TRBV19 with TRBJ2-5; 9 bases are shared with TRBD1. From germline, CDR1 is LNHDA and CDR2 SQIVND (reference sequence). This CDR3 has 17 amino acids. The J segment lost 2 bases and the V segment lost 3 bases, leaving 10 bases of the junction unmatched. The CDR3 region is CASSMGPDRGGQETQYF. CDR3 DNA sequence: TGTGCCAGTAGTATGGGTCCGGACAGGGGAGGTCAAGAGACCCAGTACTTC. The full variable domain, in which reference TRBV19 and TRBJ2-5 provide the parts outside the CDR3, is DGGITQSPKYLFRKEGQNVTLSCEQNLNHDAMYWYRQDPGQGLRLIYYSQIVNDFQKGDIAEGYSVSREKKESFPLTVTSAQKNPTAFYLCASSMGPDRGGQETQYFGPGTRLLVL.

This sequence joins TRBV4-2 and TRBJ1-1, with D unclear. The CDR3 contains 14 residues. Germline CDR1 is LGHNA and CDR2 is YNFKEQ. With 0 bases removed from V and 6 bases from J, the gap between germline ends came to 11 bases. This chain's CDR3 is CASSQDGGRAEAFF. The CDR3 nucleotides are TGTGCCAGCAGCCAAGATGGAGGGAGGGCTGAAGCTTTCTTT.

This clone was counted a few times. The genes are TRBV7-7 and TRBJ2-2, with D perhaps TRBD1 (6 bases). CDR1 and CDR2 (germline): SSHAT, FNYEAQ (reference sequence). Trimming pared 5 bases from V and 1 base from J, leaving 14 bases between. This CDR3 comprises 16 residues. CDR3 bases: TGTGCCAGCAGCCCACAGGGTCCTGGGAACACCGGGGAGCTGTTTTTT. Translated, it gives CASSPQGPGNTGELFF.

As DNA, the CDR3 is TGTGCCAGCAGCTTTCGAGCGGGAGGGTCCGCCGGGGAGCTGTTTTTT. This translates into CASSFRAGGSAGELFF. The rearrangement links TRBV5-4 to TRBJ2-2, with 10 bases identical to TRBD2. J gave up 6 bases and V 2 bases, and 7 bases lay outside the gene matches. Germline CDR1 reads SGHNT; CDR2 reads YYREEE (reference sequence). The CDR3 spans 16 residues.

The chain carries TRBV5-5 and TRBJ1-2; D is uncertain. Germline CDR1 SGHKS, CDR2 YYEKEE (reference sequence). The CDR3 loop spans 12 amino acids. Trimming stripped 0 bases from V and 7 bases from J, with 7 bases between. The CDR3 loop reads CASSLGASGYTF. Written as DNA, the CDR3 is TGTGCCAGCAGCTTGGGGGCGAGTGGCTACACCTTC.

The chain has TRBV29-1 and TRBJ2-3; D may be TRBD2 (5 bases). The CDR3 sequence is 13 residues long. Looked up from germline, CDR1 is SQVTM and CDR2 is ANQGSEA. With 1 base removed from V and 5 bases from J, the gap between germline ends came to 10 bases. CDR3 in amino acids: CSVEGRGIDTQYF. The CDR3 DNA is TGCAGCGTTGAAGGTCGGGGTATAGATACGCAGTATTTT.

This chain connects TRBV6-6 to TRBJ1-1, with D perhaps matching TRBD1 (6 bases). The germline V gene has CDR1 MNHNY and CDR2 SVGAGI (reference sequence). This CDR3 contains 16 residues. Trimming took 7 bases from V and 0 from J, leaving 18 bases between them. The CDR3 reads CASTPPGGFMNTEAFF. The CDR3 region has the DNA TGTGCCAGCACCCCCCCGGGGGGCTTCATGAACACTGAAGCTTTCTTT.

V and J are TRBV7-3 and TRBJ2-3, with 7 bases that match TRBD2. Trimming took 7 bases from V and 1 from J; bases not matched to a gene: 2. There are 13 residues in the CDR3. Germline lookup yields CDR1 SGHTA and CDR2 FQGTGA. Here the CDR3 DNA reads TGTGCCAGCACCGCGGGGGGCACAGATACGCAGTATTTT. Its protein is CASTAGGTDTQYF.

The chain carries TRBV27 and TRBJ2-1; 7 bases map to TRBD2. CDR3 size: 13 residues. J was trimmed by 8 bases and V by 6 bases; bases with no gene match: 7. Germline values: CDR1 MNHEY, CDR2 SMNVEV (reference sequence). The CDR3 here is CASSQRGNHEQFF. The CDR3 DNA reads TGTGCCAGCAGCCAGCGGGGAAACCATGAGCAGTTCTTC.

The sample holds a few counts of this clone. This chain joins TRBV5-1 and TRBJ1-1, with D maybe TRBD1 (5 bases). From germline, CDR1 is SGHRS and CDR2 YFSETQ. V lost 3 bases, J lost 10 bases, and 22 bases lay in between. The CDR3 covers 15 residues. CDR3 coding DNA: TGCGCCAGCAGCTCGTTCCAGAGCCGCGCGGGGGGAGCTTTCTTT. Protein: CASSSFQSRAGGAFF.

The rearrangement uses TRBV5-4 and TRBJ2-7; 10 nucleotides line up with TRBD2. This CDR3 comprises 16 residues. In germline, CDR1 is SGHNT, CDR2 YYREEE (reference sequence). With 1 base clipped from V and 4 bases from J, the junction kept 8 bases outside the gene matches. Here the CDR3 DNA reads TGTGCCAGCAGCTTGATGGCAGCGGGAGGGCCTTACGAGCAGTACTTC. It encodes CASSLMAAGGPYEQYF.

The DNA of the CDR3 is TGTGCCAGCAGTACTTCTAGCGGGAGAAATGATGAGCAGTTCTTC. Protein: CASSTSSGRNDEQFF. The rearrangement joins TRBV6-4 to TRBJ2-1, with 10 positions matching TRBD2. CDR3 size: 15 residues. V shed 5 bases and J 8 bases; nucleotides not matched to a gene: 9. The germline gives CDR1 MRHNA, CDR2 SNTAGT.

The chain couples TRBV30 to TRBJ2-1, with a tentative D call TRBD2 (6 bases). CDR1 is GTSNPN, CDR2 SVGIG, per germline (reference sequence). Trimming removed 2 bases from V and 2 bases from J, with 16 bases in between. The CDR3 runs 16 residues. The CDR3 region is CAWSPGSGGTYNEQFF. CDR3 DNA sequence: TGTGCCTGGAGTCCAGGTAGCGGCGGCACCTACAATGAGCAGTTCTTC.